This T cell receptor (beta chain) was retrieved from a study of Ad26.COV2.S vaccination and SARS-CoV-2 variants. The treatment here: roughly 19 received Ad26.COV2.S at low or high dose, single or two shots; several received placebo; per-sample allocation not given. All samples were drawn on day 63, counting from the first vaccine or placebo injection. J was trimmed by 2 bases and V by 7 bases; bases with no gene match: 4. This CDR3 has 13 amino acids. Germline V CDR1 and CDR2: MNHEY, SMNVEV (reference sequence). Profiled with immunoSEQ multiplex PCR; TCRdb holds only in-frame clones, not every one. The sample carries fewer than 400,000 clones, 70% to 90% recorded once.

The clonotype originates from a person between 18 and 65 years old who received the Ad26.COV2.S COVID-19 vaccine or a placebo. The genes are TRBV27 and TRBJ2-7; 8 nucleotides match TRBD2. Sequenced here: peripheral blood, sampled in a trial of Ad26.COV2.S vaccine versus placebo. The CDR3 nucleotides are TGTGCCAGCACGAGCGGGAGTACCTACGAGCAGTACTTC. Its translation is CASTSGSTYEQYF.